This T cell receptor (beta chain) was captured by sequencing in a study of blood T cell repertoires in COVID-19. Study details: Donors in the United States, Italy and Spain gave samples during acute or convalescent COVID-19. PBMCs, B-cell-depleted T cells, or T cells were the source of the cDNA or gDNA that made up the material.

The V gene's germline CDR1 is SGDLS and CDR2 YYNGEE. This CDR3 region has 16 residues. Trimming removed 2 bases at V and 4 bases at J, with 15 bases between. Methods used by the authors: Amplification of reference gene primers was used by the study to estimate nucleated cell counts. The protocol was immunoSEQ multiplex PCR, while the TCRdb copy is restricted to in-frame clones and leaves out a portion. Clone size and the V and J calls come from that table; the DNA yielded D and trimming. The sample lists about 200,000 clones, around nine tenths occurring once. The chain recombines TRBV9 with TRBJ2-2, with D possibly being TRBD1 (6 bases). This receptor was obtained from a man aged 55 to 69 who had recovered from COVID-19. The sample consisted of peripheral blood. The CDR3 protein is CASSVGAGSGTGELFF. In DNA, the CDR3 is TGTGCCAGCAGCGTGGGGGCGGGTTCGGGCACCGGGGAGCTGTTTTTT.